The clone carrying this TCR beta chain was counted many times. The record originates from a study of regulatory T cells in long-lasting Graves disease. Documented time point: newly diagnosed GD, antithyroid drugs for less than 3 months. With RNA extracted from PBMCs as input, the TCR library was made. Arm-PCR of CDR3 regions with iRepertoire HTBI primers generated TCR beta libraries. From the multiplex PCR reads, TCRdb called clonotypes with MiXCR, one entry per CDR3 protein. The sample consists of hundreds of thousands of distinct CDR3 sequences, 16% of them appearing once. The length of the CDR3 is 15 residues. Trimming removed 8 bases from V and 0 bases from J; junction bases left unmatched: 9. The same data also contributed to another study, on T cells in Graves' hyperthyroidism and ophthalmopathy.

The V call is TRBV12-3 or TRBV12-4, the J call TRBJ2-7; TRBD2 matches at 8 bases. This clonotype was sampled from a man aged 40-50 years with Graves disease. The source material was peripheral blood mononuclear cells (PBMCs), sampled at new diagnosis, from a patient treated with antithyroid drugs. The CDR3 sequence is CASGLTSGSSYEQYF. The CDR3 DNA is TGTGCCAGCGGACTTACTAGCGGCTCCTCCTACGAGCAGTACTTC.